The rows below give T cell receptor beta chains drawn from one sample of a study of T cells in Graves' hyperthyroidism and ophthalmopathy. TCRdb re-called the multiplex PCR reads through MiXCR, storing one row per CDR3 protein. The sample has about 360,000 distinct CDR3 sequences; approximately 13% are singletons. Sequencing was performed on blood. The origin of the receptors is a woman aged 18 to 35 with Graves' hyperthyroidism. The CDR3 runs from the conserved cysteine through the conserved F or W. Some rows mark clone size as missing; the rest say once, few, many or name a class of expanded clone.

TRBV7-2,TRBJ1-1,many,CASSLLIQGPTEAFF
TRBV27,TRBJ1-5,many,CASSPAGGGEGPNQPQHF
TRBV20-1,TRBJ1-2,many,CSARGPQEGWDGYTF
TRBV19,TRBJ1-2,many,CASSPDRVGYTF
TRBV27,TRBJ2-7,many,CASSSTWTGFGNEQYF
TRBV7-9,TRBJ2-5,few,CASSQGTGTGETQYF
TRBV5-4,TRBJ2-4,many,CASSGSGRVGIQYF
TRBV27,TRBJ2-3,many,CASSFPPGQGSDTQYF
TRBV28,TRBJ1-4,many,CASTVAGPEKLFF
TRBV30,TRBJ2-7,many,CAWSTGTGSEQYF
TRBV4-1,TRBJ1-2,few,CASSNPGQGGFYYGYTF
TRBV20-1,TRBJ1-5,many,CSALGQGNQPQHF
TRBV5-1,TRBJ2-3,many,CASSLAQLTTDTQYF
TRBV5-6,TRBJ1-2,many,CASSLISGADGYTF
TRBV18,TRBJ2-5,once,CASSPTGGHKETQYF
TRBV5-6,TRBJ1-1,many,CASSLSDRNTEAFF
TRBV20-1,TRBJ1-1,many,CSARDLAGEVEAFF
TRBV30,TRBJ2-1,many,CAWKQGSSYNEQFF
TRBV15,TRBJ2-6,few,CATSRINGAGNGANVLTF
TRBV12-3/TRBV12-4,TRBJ2-1,NA,CASSWGQGARNEQFF
TRBV6-1,TRBJ2-3,many,CASRPSGDGTDTQYF
TRBV12-3/TRBV12-4,TRBJ1-2,many,CASSPRKGGYTF
TRBV28,TRBJ1-5,many,CASTEGSQPQHF
TRBV7-9,TRBJ2-1,many,CASSPGRLAGGKGYNEQFF
TRBV7-3,TRBJ2-5,many,CASSLRGRGATQYF
TRBV12-5,TRBJ2-1,few,CASGRASDNEQFF
TRBV12-3/TRBV12-4,TRBJ1-6,many,CASSPGTLTGSPLHF
TRBV15,TRBJ2-4,NA,CATSRRTSGRKNIQYF